This TCR beta chain emerged from a study of Graves' ophthalmopathy and Graves' hyperthyroidism. Study-level results: The model flagged ophthalmopathy progression at over 60% sensitivity and 72% to 75% specificity.

Points on this clonotype: What it binds is unknown.

Patients were left out if they had other autoimmune diseases, uncontrolled infections, pregnancy or lactation. Thyroid ultrasound, orbital computed tomography, TRAb, serum thyroxine and clinical symptoms formed the basis of diagnosis. Germline V gives CDR1 SGHTA, CDR2 FQGNSA. The CDR3 has 16 residues. RNA transcripts were the source from which TCR beta CDR3 regions were amplified. HTBI primers were used in a first-round RT-PCR, which preceded a second-round multiplex PCR. TCRdb re-called the multiplex PCR reads through MiXCR, storing one row per CDR3 protein. The table includes around 590,000 distinct CDR3 sequences, just under 40% detected once.

Input material: peripheral blood or thyroid tissue (not recorded which). This clonotype was obtained from an adult man with Graves' hyperthyroidism. The chain joins TRBV7-2 to TRBJ1-5, with 9 bases lining up with TRBD2. The assigned J gene may be wrong: the sequence end matches TRBJ2-3 better. The CDR3 DNA follows: TGTGCCAGCAGCTTGACAGCGGGGGGCCGGGCAGATACGCAGTATTTT. Translation gives CASSLTAGGRADTQYF.